This entry concerns a single T cell receptor beta chain. Antigen specificity is unknown. Repertoires were generated with immunoSEQ multiplex PCR, while TCRdb's copy carries only in-frame clones and drops some. The sample lists about 120,000 clones, 75% to 95% occurring once. The CDR3 totals 14 residues. Trimming removed 1 base at V and 1 base at J, with 8 bases between. Germline V gene sequence: CDR1 SGHAT, CDR2 FQNNGV. The data originate from a study of T cell responses to AZD1222 COVID-19 vaccine. Study-level results: Donors were mostly white British, more females; clonal diversity possibly underestimated. The peak T cell response came first, and repertoires were sampled only after it. Spike-specific TCR breadth and depth grew following two AZD1222 doses.

The input for sequencing was peripheral blood, taken on day 0 of AZD1222 vaccination. This chain joins TRBV11-2 and TRBJ2-7; D gene unclear. The clonotype comes from an adult in good health. The CDR3 is CASSLVSPSYEQYF. The CDR3 DNA is TGTGCCAGCAGCTTAGTGTCTCCTTCCTACGAGCAGTACTTC.